A selection of T cell receptor beta chains follows, all from one sample in a study of spatial heterogeneity in lung cancer. MiXCR was run by TCRdb on the 5' RACE reads, yielding one entry per CDR3 protein. There are roughly 2,600 distinct CDR3 sequences in the sample; 1.9% occur only once, and roughly 18% lies in the top ten. The source was normal lung tissue next to the tumor, collected at surgery. The origin of the receptors is a male donor with early-stage non-small cell lung cancer. Each CDR3 is given with its conserved first and last residue. Each record gives: CDR3 protein, CDR3 DNA, V gene, clone size, J gene, D gene. The D gene is left open where the match is weak. The size entry is marked missing in some rows and otherwise reads once, few, many or a size class.

CDR3: CASRTGSGDEQFF
DNA: TGTGCCAGCAGGACAGGGTCCGGCGATGAGCAGTTCTTC
V: TRBV18
size: many
J: TRBJ2-1
D: TRBD1

CDR3: CASSCSDTQYF
DNA: TGCGCCAGCAGTTGTTCGGATACGCAGTATTTT
V: TRBV10-2
size: many
J: TRBJ2-3
D: .

CDR3: CASSTIQGRNEKLFF
DNA: TGTGCCAGTAGTACAATACAGGGGAGGAATGAAAAACTGTTTTTT
V: TRBV19
size: medium-sized
J: TRBJ1-4
D: TRBD1

CDR3: CSATRDSGTDTQYF
DNA: TGCAGTGCTACCCGGGACAGCGGCACAGATACGCAGTATTTT
V: TRBV20-1
size: medium-sized
J: TRBJ2-3
D: TRBD1

CDR3: CSVGHRVSTGELFF
DNA: TGCAGCGTGGGACACCGGGTGAGCACCGGGGAGCTGTTTTTT
V: TRBV29-1
size: large
J: TRBJ2-2
D: .

CDR3: CASSQERIQGVGNTIYF
DNA: TGCGCCAGCAGCCAAGAAAGGATCCAGGGAGTAGGAAACACCATATATTTT
V: TRBV4-3
size: medium-sized
J: TRBJ1-3
D: .

CDR3: CASSPGQGWAYEQYF
DNA: TGTGCCAGCAGCCCCGGGCAGGGGTGGGCCTACGAGCAGTACTTC
V: TRBV5-6
size: medium-sized
J: TRBJ2-7
D: .

CDR3: CASSLTSLQNYGYTF
DNA: TGTGCCAGCAGCTTAACGTCCTTACAAAACTATGGCTACACCTTC
V: TRBV7-3
size: medium-sized
J: TRBJ1-2
D: .

CDR3: CASSRVGEQYF
DNA: TGTGCCAGCAGTCGGGTGGGAGAGCAGTACTTC
V: TRBV12-3/TRBV12-4
size: medium-sized
J: TRBJ2-7
D: .

CDR3: CASILGTGLYEQYF
DNA: TGTGCCAGCATCCTCGGGACAGGGCTTTACGAGCAGTACTTC
V: TRBV5-7
size: medium-sized
J: TRBJ2-7
D: TRBD1

CDR3: CASSSSGQNQGYTF
DNA: TGTGCCAGCAGCTCCTCGGGACAGAACCAAGGCTACACCTTC
V: TRBV12-3/TRBV12-4
size: medium-sized
J: TRBJ1-2
D: TRBD1

CDR3: CASRGGWNTGELFF
DNA: TGTGCCAGCCGCGGGGGCTGGAACACCGGGGAGCTGTTTTTT
V: TRBV12-3/TRBV12-4
size: many
J: TRBJ2-2
D: .

CDR3: CASSLASSGVGKNIQYF
DNA: TGTGCCAGCAGTCTCGCGTCTAGCGGGGTTGGCAAAAACATTCAGTACTTC
V: TRBV6-1
size: many
J: TRBJ2-4
D: TRBD2

CDR3: CASSLSHYGDTF
DNA: TGTGCCAGCAGTCTGAGCCACTATGGCGACACCTTC
V: TRBV28
size: many
J: TRBJ1-2
D: .

CDR3: CASSLAGGYTF
DNA: TGTGCCAGCAGTTTAGCGGGGGGCTACACCTTC
V: TRBV28
size: medium-sized
J: TRBJ1-2
D: .

CDR3: CASSVIDLLINPQHF
DNA: TGTGCCAGTAGTGTTATCGATCTGTTAATCAACCCCCAGCATTTT
V: TRBV19
size: large
J: TRBJ1-5
D: .

CDR3: CASIGGNTGELFF
DNA: TGTGCCAGCATAGGCGGTAACACCGGGGAGCTGTTTTTT
V: TRBV7-8
size: large
J: TRBJ2-2
D: .

CDR3: CASSLSNQAKSTDTQYF
DNA: TGCGCCAGCAGCTTATCCAACCAGGCGAAAAGCACAGATACGCAGTATTTT
V: TRBV5-1
size: many
J: TRBJ2-3
D: .

CDR3: CASSRQGRIAEAFF
DNA: TGTGCCAGCAGCAGGCAGGGGAGGATCGCTGAAGCTTTCTTT
V: TRBV7-2
size: medium-sized
J: TRBJ1-1
D: .

CDR3: CASSQGSERYEQYF
DNA: TGCGCCAGCAGCCAAGGATCAGAGCGCTACGAGCAGTACTTC
V: TRBV4-1
size: many
J: TRBJ2-7
D: .

CDR3: CASSSGQLDNEQFF
DNA: TGTGCCAGCAGCTCGGGACAGCTAGACAATGAGCAGTTCTTC
V: TRBV7-2
size: .
J: TRBJ2-1
D: TRBD1

CDR3: CASSLFRAFGGEQFF
DNA: TGTGCCAGCAGTTTATTTCGGGCGTTCGGCGGTGAGCAGTTCTTC
V: TRBV12-3/TRBV12-4
size: many
J: TRBJ2-1
D: .

CDR3: CASSLAGGSFTGELFF
DNA: TGTGCCAGCAGTCTAGCGGGGGGATCTTTCACCGGGGAGCTGTTTTTT
V: TRBV6-1
size: many
J: TRBJ2-2
D: TRBD2

CDR3: CASSEQGNAYEQYF
DNA: TGTGCCAGCAGTGAACAGGGAAATGCCTACGAGCAGTACTTC
V: TRBV6-1
size: large
J: TRBJ2-7
D: .

CDR3: CASSYSRSRRETQYF
DNA: TGTGCCAGCAGTTACTCGAGAAGTAGAAGGGAGACCCAGTACTTC
V: TRBV6-2/TRBV6-3
size: many
J: TRBJ2-5
D: .

CDR3: CASSFVGQGGYEQYF
DNA: TGTGCCAGCAGTTTCGTGGGACAGGGGGGATACGAGCAGTACTTC
V: TRBV27
size: medium-sized
J: TRBJ2-7
D: TRBD1

CDR3: CASSLIGRLSTDTQYF
DNA: TGTGCCAGCAGTTTAATCGGGCGGCTTAGCACAGATACGCAGTATTTT
V: TRBV12-3/TRBV12-4
size: .
J: TRBJ2-3
D: .

CDR3: CAWSPDRDQPQHF
DNA: TGTGCCTGGAGTCCGGACAGGGACCAGCCCCAGCATTTT
V: TRBV30
size: medium-sized
J: TRBJ1-5
D: TRBD1

CDR3: CASHRGGGGTEAFF
DNA: TGTGCCAGCCATCGGGGGGGGGGAGGGACTGAAGCTTTCTTT
V: TRBV19
size: many
J: TRBJ1-1
D: .

CDR3: CASSLEGLAGDEQYF
DNA: TGCGCCAGCAGCTTGGAGGGACTAGCGGGGGACGAGCAGTACTTC
V: TRBV5-1
size: medium-sized
J: TRBJ2-7
D: TRBD2

CDR3: CASSQSRGHEGEKLFF
DNA: TGTGCCAGCAGTCAGAGCCGGGGGCACGAGGGGGAAAAACTGTTTTTT
V: TRBV28
size: medium-sized
J: TRBJ1-4
D: .

CDR3: CASSPQEMSHEQYF
DNA: TGTGCCAGCAGCCCCCAGGAGATGTCCCACGAGCAGTACTTC
V: TRBV11-2
size: few
J: TRBJ2-7
D: .

CDR3: CASSEGQGTEAFF
DNA: TGTGCCAGCAGCGAGGGACAGGGGACTGAAGCTTTCTTT
V: TRBV7-9
size: large
J: TRBJ1-1
D: TRBD1

CDR3: CSATDRETGSSNIQYF
DNA: TGCAGTGCTACTGACAGGGAAACCGGGTCTTCAAACATTCAGTACTTC
V: TRBV20-1
size: medium-sized
J: TRBJ2-4
D: TRBD1

CDR3: CSVRNEKLFF
DNA: TGCAGCGTTCGCAATGAAAAACTGTTTTTT
V: TRBV29-1
size: many
J: TRBJ1-4
D: .

CDR3: CASSYLRDRDEQYF
DNA: TGTGCCAGCAGTTACTTACGGGACAGGGACGAGCAGTACTTC
V: TRBV6-6
size: medium-sized
J: TRBJ2-7
D: TRBD1

CDR3: CASSLTSGSYEQYF
DNA: TGTGCTAGCAGCTTGACTAGCGGGTCCTACGAGCAGTACTTC
V: TRBV7-2
size: medium-sized
J: TRBJ2-7
D: TRBD2

CDR3: CASSDSSGGTDTQYF
DNA: TGTGCCAGCAGTGACTCTAGCGGGGGCACAGATACGCAGTATTTT
V: TRBV6-4
size: many
J: TRBJ2-3
D: TRBD2

CDR3: CASSLAGSDTQYF
DNA: TGTGCCAGCTCGCTAGCGGGGTCGGATACGCAGTATTTT
V: TRBV2
size: medium-sized
J: TRBJ2-3
D: TRBD2

CDR3: CASSYSNRGRFSNQPQHF
DNA: TGTGCCAGCAGTTACTCGAACAGGGGGCGATTTAGCAATCAGCCCCAGCATTTT
V: TRBV6-6
size: medium-sized
J: TRBJ1-5
D: TRBD1